This T cell receptor beta chain appears in the sequencing data of a study of beta chain features in type 1 diabetes. General observations from the study: Significant though moderate, a shortening of TCRB CDR3s appeared in all four CD4+ subsets of Type 1 diabetes patients. A potential influence of HLA type upon TCRB rearrangement remained unresolved herein.

V was trimmed by 7 bases and J by 1 base, leaving 7 bases between them. The CDR3 extends over 11 amino acids. Germline V gives CDR1 SQVTM, CDR2 ANQGSEA. The whole isolated RNA underwent reverse transcription, so sequencing captured expressed TCRB transcripts. Profiling relied on immunoSEQ multiplex PCR, and the TCRdb table lists in-frame clones only, not all of them. The repertoire holds 810,000 or so clones, with roughly 17% as singletons. As regards this clone: Its specificity is unknown.

Sequencing was done on a sample of naive CD4+ T cells from blood. V usage is TRBV29-1 and J usage is TRBJ1-1, with a tentative D call TRBD1 (6 bases). The sequence came from a woman aged 18-29 years in good health. CDR3 protein: CSAQGNTEAFF. The CDR3 nucleotides read TGCAGCGCACAGGGGAACACTGAAGCTTTCTTT.